This T cell receptor beta chain emerged from a study of tumor and adjacent non-tumor tissue in lung cancer. This clonotype showed up many times. RNA was extracted from bulk tissue without any cell sorting. The CDR3 is made up of 13 amino acids. Germline V gene sequence: CDR1 MDHEN, CDR2 SYDVKM. V lost 6 bases, J lost 0 bases, and 6 bases lay in between. TCRbeta libraries were built with three rounds of nested PCR, modified from ARM-PCR. TCRdb analysed the multiplex PCR reads with MiXCR anew, one entry per CDR3 protein. The sample carries about 75,000 distinct CDR3 sequences, around four fifths recorded once.

The sequencing sample was made of lung tumor tissue. The gene calls are TRBV28 and TRBJ1-5; D remains ambiguous. The sequence derives from a woman between 50 and 59 years old with non-small cell lung cancer. DNA of the CDR3: TGTGCCAGCAGGAGATATAGCAATCAGCCCCAGCATTTT. Translated, it gives CASRRYSNQPQHF. Full variable domain (remainder filled in from reference TRBV28 and TRBJ1-5): DVKVTQSSRYLVKRTGEKVFLECVQDMDHENMFWYRQDPGLGLRLIYFSYDVKMKEKGDIPEGYSVSREKKERFSLILESASTNQTSMYLCASRRYSNQPQHFGDGTRLSIL.